This TCR beta chain was recovered during a study of blood T cell repertoires in COVID-19. The CDR3 has 18 amino acids. Germline lookup yields CDR1 SGHTA and CDR2 FQGTGA. Germline trimming cut 5 bases from V and 7 bases from J; bases unmatched to any gene: 18. The study drew participants aged about 18 to 89 years from about two dozen US areas. Membership in each cohort depended on participant-reported clinical history. Among Cohort 3 donors, those recovered had two negative PCRs, clearance, or symptom resolution. Method: immunoSEQ multiplex PCR; TCRdb's copy keeps in-frame clones and lacks some. This table has approximately 350,000 clones, approximately 92% appearing once.

This clonotype originated in a man aged 18 to 29 who had recovered from COVID-19. Sequencing used PBMCs or T cells enriched from blood (not recorded which). The chain joins TRBV7-3 to TRBJ2-1, with 9 bases matching TRBD2. DNA of the CDR3: TGTGCCAGCAGCACAAACCCATCACTAGCGGGTCTCGGGAATGAGCAGTTCTTC. Its translation is CASSTNPSLAGLGNEQFF.